One sample yielded the 5 T cell receptor beta chains listed below, sequenced in a study of T cells in Graves' hyperthyroidism and ophthalmopathy. RNA transcripts yielded amplified TCR beta CDR3 regions. First-round RT-PCR targeting the TCR CDR3 was performed with the HTBI primer set. TCRdb independently ran MiXCR on the multiplex PCR reads; one entry per CDR3 protein. The sample holds roughly 720,000 distinct CDR3 sequences; about 18% are singletons and the top ten take roughly a sixth. Sequencing was done on a sample of blood. These receptor sequences come from a man aged 45-65 years with Graves' hyperthyroidism.

This clonotype was seen once. The gene calls are TRBV19 and TRBJ1-5; D is perhaps TRBD1 (5 bases). Deletions cut 7 bases from V and 5 bases from J, with 12 bases between. CDR3 length: 13 amino acids. Germline V gives CDR1 LNHDA, CDR2 SQIVND (reference sequence). CDR3: CASTRDRDQPQHF. The CDR3 DNA is TGTGCCAGTACCCGGGACCGCGATCAGCCCCAGCATTTT.

This clonotype has a count of ten or more. V usage is TRBV27 and J usage is TRBJ2-1, with no clear D. V lost 4 bases, J lost 9 bases, and 13 bases lay in between. Per germline, CDR1 MNHEY and CDR2 SMNVEV (reference sequence). The CDR3 spans 13 residues. The CDR3 here is CASSSGLMSEQFF. For the CDR3, the DNA is TGTGCCAGCAGTTCGGGCCTGATGAGTGAGCAGTTCTTC.

To note about this clonotype: An end of the junction does not agree with germline; a read error may underlie this. The genes are TRBV2 and TRBJ2-7; D is perhaps TRBD2 (6 bases). The CDR3 runs 13 residues. Germline V gene data show CDR1 as SNHLY and CDR2 as FYNNEI. CDR3 DNA: TGTGACAGCAGTCTGGACTATTCCTACGAGCAGTACTTC. Translated, it gives CDSSLDYSYEQYF.

This clonotype came up a few times. V and J are TRBV12-5 and TRBJ2-2; D is ambiguous. Germline values: CDR1 LGHNT, CDR2 FRNRAP. The CDR3 consists of 13 residues. Trimming removed 5 bases at V and 7 bases at J, with 11 bases between. The chain's CDR3 is CASGGWWNGELFF. The CDR3 DNA follows: TGTGCTAGTGGTGGATGGTGGAACGGGGAGCTGTTTTTT.

This clonotype showed up just a few times. The rearrangement uses TRBV28 and TRBJ1-5, with TRBD1 identical over 7 bases. CDR3 length equals 15 residues. Trimming took 2 bases from V and 5 from J; bases not matched to a gene: 6. The germline CDR1 and CDR2 sequences are MDHEN and SYDVKM. CDR3 amino acids: CASSLRQGTYQPQHF. The CDR3 coding sequence is TGTGCCAGCAGTTTAAGACAGGGAACCTATCAGCCCCAGCATTTT.